In its sample, the clone carrying this TCR beta chain was seen many times. This sample stems from a study of human T cells and chemical hapten exposure. Overall study context: Alopecia areata, totalis and universalis patients, mostly female, were included.

The CDR3 consists of 14 residues. Germline assignment: CDR1 SGHDT and CDR2 YYEEEE. The V gene end was trimmed by 3 bases and the J gene end by 6 bases; junction bases not matched to a gene: 4. Time point of the sample: pre-sensitization, week 0. As for treatment: therapeutic diphenylcyclopropenone sensitization with weekly scalp DPC. TCRdb recomputed calls from the RACE reads with MiXCR, one row per CDR3 protein. The sample lists 300,000 to 450,000 distinct CDR3 sequences; approximately 5.1% were seen once. V gene TRBV5-6 combines with J gene TRBJ2-7, with 12 bases matching TRBD1. Source: whole blood, taken in connection with sensitization to the hapten diphenylcyclopropenone (DPC). This receptor was taken from a woman in her fifties or sixties with alopecia areata. Some clones in this sample may be carry-over from other donors' samples. CDR3 in amino acids: CASSWGTGGFEQYF. CDR3 coding DNA: TGTGCCAGCAGCTGGGGGACAGGGGGCTTCGAGCAGTACTTC.